This TCR beta chain was identified in a study of shared clonotypes between healthy human individuals (dated by TCRdb to 2018 to 2020). In terms of the full investigation: The cohort included three men and a couple of women between 18 and 49 years of age. For each donor, three plates each were used for CD4 naive and CD4 memory, two plates were used for CD8 naive, and one plate was used for CD8 memory. Different laboratories and diverse techniques were used to prepare libraries and sequence TCR repertoires, to increase sequencing depth and limit assay-specific biases. To estimate repertoire size and how much clonotypes are shared between individuals, the study performed deep sequencing of blood TCR repertoires from five healthy adults. Leukapheresis yielded between about 0.85 and 9.5 billion PBMCs per donor. Points the paper makes about the study in general: Sampling was limited to blood, and TCR repertoires in tissue likely differ from TCR repertoires in blood. Rarefaction of sorted-subset datasets indicated incomplete sequencing despite the large sequencing depth. Compared with non-shared clonotypes, clonotypes shared by all four sorted-subset donors had higher generation probabilities. Naive subsets generally had larger estimated clonotype richness than memory subsets did. When a few donors were compared, the shared fraction of clonotypes was 5% to 6.5% for naive CD4, roughly 3.4% for naive CD8, 2.3% for memory CD4, and about 0.36% for memory CD8. The genetic and exposure-history diversity represented was limited by the small number of donors. Based on pairwise subsampling, the degree of clonotype sharing among donors was expected to be affected by sequencing depth.

For the CD8 naive samples, CD45RO-negative cells were positively selected for CCR7, yielding a CD45RA+CCR7+ population from which TemRA cells were excluded. Donors were healthy HIV-negative adults with no recently reported acute infections or vaccinations. Every donor was a Caucasian adult residing in Nashville, Tennessee, USA. After blood collection by leukapheresis, PBMCs were isolated using Ficoll-Histopaque density gradient centrifugation and then cryopreserved in the vapor phase of liquid nitrogen. Analytical flow cytometry was used to check the purity and quantity of each magnetically sorted T cell population. Genomic DNA was isolated from each sorted fraction and quantified by UV absorbance on a Nanodrop 2000c. Using the deep immunoSEQ assay, TCR CDR3 regions were amplified from genomic DNA by multiplex PCR. Extracted genomic DNA from each cell subset was distributed evenly across all wells of several immunoSEQ 96-well plates, and each plate was treated as a replicate. For sorted subsets, about 200 ng genomic DNA, equal to approximately 30,000 T cell genomes, was loaded into each replicate PCR. Purified libraries were measured with a Qubit 3.0 fluorometer, size-checked on a Bioanalyzer 2100, and measured again with the KAPA Library Quantification kit. Every immunoSEQ 96-well plate was sequenced on a separate single-read 150-cycle Illumina NextSeq 550 flow cell. Processing in the source paper ran as follows. The immunoSEQ output contained only junctional sequences without quality scores, so filtering could not match that applied to full-length reads. Sequences were annotated with PyIR, a Python wrapper for IgBLAST v1.9, and V/J genes and CDR3 were assigned using IMGT germline references. Reads were filtered out if the reads had weak V/J assignments (E-value above 1e-6), no CDR3, stop codons, out-of-frame junctions, or ambiguous translated residues. V3J clonotypes were defined as sequences sharing the same inferred V gene, J gene, and CDR3 amino acid sequence. The percentage overlap between two repertoires was calculated by dividing the number of shared unique clonotypes by the size of the smaller repertoire. RTK rarefaction, the Chao1 estimator, and Recon v2.1 estimates of unobserved clonotypes were used to assess repertoire richness. Generation probabilities were computed with OLGA for all TCRbeta clonotypes obtained by the gDNA method from a few donors. TCRdb holds this immuneACCESS table with in-frame rearrangements only. Some clones are missing; in checked studies, unresolved V genes explain under half, and the rest has no known cause. From that table come the V and J calls and clone size; the DNA was used to work out D and trimming. Counted in this sample were 2 million to 2.5 million clones; about 95% of them appeared once. The top ten clones comprise more than 0.95% of the sample.

Concerning this clone itself: Its antigen remains undetermined. No per-base quality is available; no much larger clone lies one base away.

The CDR3 goes from the cysteine to the phenylalanine over 16 residues. Only the CDR3 region is kept as DNA, spanning 48 bases read in frame from base 1. CDR1 and CDR2, per the germline V gene, are SGHDT and YYEEEE. Relative to germline, V is 5 bases shorter and J is 4 bases shorter, with 18 bases between their ends. The origin of this receptor is a man between 18 and 29 years old in good health. Recombination connected TRBV5-6 to TRBJ2-2; the D segment is perhaps TRBD1 or TRBD2, each sharing 5 matched bases. Sequenced sample: naive CD8+ T cells sorted from blood. The cell subset or site label of this sample denotes: CD45RA+CCR7+. The CDR3 is CASRNTAEGVTGELFF. Here is the DNA: TGTGCCAGCAGAAACACAGCGGAAGGGGTCACCGGGGAGCTGTTTTTT. Here the CDR3 is joined to the reference TRBV5-6 and TRBJ2-2 genes, and the full variable domain is: DAGVTQSPTHLIKTRGQQVTLRCSPKSGHDTVSWYQQALGQGPQFIFQYYEEEERQRGNFPDRFSGHQFPNYSSELNVNALLLGDSALYLCASRNTAEGVTGELFFGEGSRLTVL.